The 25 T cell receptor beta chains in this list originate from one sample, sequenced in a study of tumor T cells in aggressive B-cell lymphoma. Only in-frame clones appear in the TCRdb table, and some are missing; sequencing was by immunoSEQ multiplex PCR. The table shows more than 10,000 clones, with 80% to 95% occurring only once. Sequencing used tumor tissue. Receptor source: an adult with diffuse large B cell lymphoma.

The CDR3 loop is CASSVLGDGSQPQHF. The CDR3 DNA follows: TGTGCCAGCAGTGTGTTAGGGGATGGTAGTCAGCCCCAGCATTTT. The chain is built from TRBV2 and TRBJ1-5; D is possibly TRBD1 (5 bases). The V end lost 4 bases, the J end lost 6 bases, and 16 bases lay between the germline ends. Germline loops: CDR1 SNHLY, CDR2 FYNNEI. The CDR3 runs 15 residues.

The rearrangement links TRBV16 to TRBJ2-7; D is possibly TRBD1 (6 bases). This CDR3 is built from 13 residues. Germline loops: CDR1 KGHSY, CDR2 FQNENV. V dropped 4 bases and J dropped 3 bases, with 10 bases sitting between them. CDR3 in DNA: TGTGCCAGCAGCCCCGGACAGAACTACGAGCAGTACTTC. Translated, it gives CASSPGQNYEQYF.

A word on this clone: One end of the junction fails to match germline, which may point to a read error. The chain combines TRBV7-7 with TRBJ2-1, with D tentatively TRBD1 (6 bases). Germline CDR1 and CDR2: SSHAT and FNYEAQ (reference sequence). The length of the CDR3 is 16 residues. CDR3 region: CASSLRGGISGDEQFF. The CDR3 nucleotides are TGTGCTAGCAGCTTACGTGGGGGCATCTCTGGCGATGAGCAGTTCTTC.

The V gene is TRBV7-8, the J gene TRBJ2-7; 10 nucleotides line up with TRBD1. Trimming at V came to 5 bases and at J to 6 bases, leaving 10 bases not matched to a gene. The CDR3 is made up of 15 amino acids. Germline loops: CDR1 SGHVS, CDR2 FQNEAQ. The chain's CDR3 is CASSRPGTGASEQYF. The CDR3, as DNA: TGTGCCAGCAGCCGTCCGGGGACAGGGGCGTCCGAGCAGTACTTC.

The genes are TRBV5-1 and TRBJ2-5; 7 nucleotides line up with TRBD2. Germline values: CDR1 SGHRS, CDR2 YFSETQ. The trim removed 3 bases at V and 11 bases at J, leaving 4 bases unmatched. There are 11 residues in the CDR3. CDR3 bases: TGCGCCAGCAGCTGGGGGGGTGAGCAGTACTTC. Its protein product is CASSWGGEQYF.

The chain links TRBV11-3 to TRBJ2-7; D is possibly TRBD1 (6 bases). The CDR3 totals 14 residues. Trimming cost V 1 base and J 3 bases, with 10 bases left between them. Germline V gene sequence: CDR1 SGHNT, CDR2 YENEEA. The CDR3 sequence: CASSLAGEGYEQYF. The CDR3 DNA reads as TGTGCCAGCAGCTTAGCAGGGGAAGGCTACGAGCAGTACTTC.

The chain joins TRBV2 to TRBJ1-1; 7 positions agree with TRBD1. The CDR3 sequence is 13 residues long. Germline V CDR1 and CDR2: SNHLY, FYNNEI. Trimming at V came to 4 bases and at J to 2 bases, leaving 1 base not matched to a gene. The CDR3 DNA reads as TGTGCCAGCAGTGGGGACAGCAACACTGAAGCTTTCTTT. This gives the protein CASSGDSNTEAFF.

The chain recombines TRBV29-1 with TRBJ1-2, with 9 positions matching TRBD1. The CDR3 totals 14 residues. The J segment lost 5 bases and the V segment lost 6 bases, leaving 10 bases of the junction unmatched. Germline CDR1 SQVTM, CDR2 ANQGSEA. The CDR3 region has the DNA TGCAGCGTGAAAACCGGGACAGGGTCATATGGCTACACCTTC. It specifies CSVKTGTGSYGYTF.

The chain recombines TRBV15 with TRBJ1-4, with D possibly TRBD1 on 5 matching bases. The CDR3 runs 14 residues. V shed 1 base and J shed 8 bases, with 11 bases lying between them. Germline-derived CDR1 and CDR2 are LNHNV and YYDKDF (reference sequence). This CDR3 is CATSRGDSPEKLFF. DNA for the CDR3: TGTGCCACCAGCAGAGGAGACAGCCCCGAAAAACTGTTTTTT.

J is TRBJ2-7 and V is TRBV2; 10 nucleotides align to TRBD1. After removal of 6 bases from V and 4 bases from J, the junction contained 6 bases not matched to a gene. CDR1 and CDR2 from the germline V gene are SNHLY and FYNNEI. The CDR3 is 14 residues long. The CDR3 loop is CASRVTGGVYEQYF. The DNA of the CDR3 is TGTGCCAGCAGAGTGACAGGGGGCGTTTACGAGCAGTACTTC.

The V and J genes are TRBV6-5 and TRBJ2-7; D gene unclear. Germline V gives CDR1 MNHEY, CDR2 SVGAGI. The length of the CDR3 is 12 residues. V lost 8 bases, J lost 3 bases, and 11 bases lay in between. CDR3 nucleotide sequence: TGTGCCAGCTCCGGCGGCGTCTACGAGCAGTACTTC. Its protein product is CASSGGVYEQYF.

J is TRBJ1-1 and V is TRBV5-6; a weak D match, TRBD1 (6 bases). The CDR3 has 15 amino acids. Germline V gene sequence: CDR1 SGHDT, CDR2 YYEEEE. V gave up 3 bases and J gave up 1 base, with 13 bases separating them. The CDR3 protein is CASSWGGRGNTEAFF. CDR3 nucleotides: TGTGCCAGCAGCTGGGGGGGCAGGGGGAACACTGAAGCTTTCTTT.

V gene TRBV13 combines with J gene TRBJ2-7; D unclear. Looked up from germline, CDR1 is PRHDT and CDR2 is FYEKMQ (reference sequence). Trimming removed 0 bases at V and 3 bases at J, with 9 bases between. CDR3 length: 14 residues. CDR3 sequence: CASSLGSGNYEQYF. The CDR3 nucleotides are TGTGCCAGCAGCTTAGGTTCAGGTAACTACGAGCAGTACTTC.

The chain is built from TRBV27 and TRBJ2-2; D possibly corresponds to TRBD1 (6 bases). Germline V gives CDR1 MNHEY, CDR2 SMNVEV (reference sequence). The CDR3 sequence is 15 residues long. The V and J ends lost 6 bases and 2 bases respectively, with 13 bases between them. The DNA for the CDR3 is TGTGCCAGCAGACATCACAGGGAAAACACCGGGGAGCTGTTTTTT. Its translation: CASRHHRENTGELFF.

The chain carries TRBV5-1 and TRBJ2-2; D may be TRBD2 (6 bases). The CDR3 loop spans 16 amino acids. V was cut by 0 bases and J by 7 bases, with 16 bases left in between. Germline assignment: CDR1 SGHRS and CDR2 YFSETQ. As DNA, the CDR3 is TGCGCCAGCAGCTTGGTTCCCCGAACCGGGGGCGGGGAGCTGTTTTTT. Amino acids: CASSLVPRTGGGELFF.

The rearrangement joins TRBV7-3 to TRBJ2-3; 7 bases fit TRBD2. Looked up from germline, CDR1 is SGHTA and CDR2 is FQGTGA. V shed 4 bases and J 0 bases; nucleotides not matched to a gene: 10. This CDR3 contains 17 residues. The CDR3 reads CASSSGKLAPSTDTQYF. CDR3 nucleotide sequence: TGTGCCAGCAGCTCTGGGAAACTAGCGCCGAGCACAGATACGCAGTATTTT.

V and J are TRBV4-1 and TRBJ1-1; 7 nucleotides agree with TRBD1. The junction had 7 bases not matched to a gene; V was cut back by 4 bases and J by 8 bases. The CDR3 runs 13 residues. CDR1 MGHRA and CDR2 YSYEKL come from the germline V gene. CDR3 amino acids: CASSLLVQGEAFF. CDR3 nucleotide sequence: TGCGCCAGCAGCCTCCTAGTACAGGGGGAAGCTTTCTTT.

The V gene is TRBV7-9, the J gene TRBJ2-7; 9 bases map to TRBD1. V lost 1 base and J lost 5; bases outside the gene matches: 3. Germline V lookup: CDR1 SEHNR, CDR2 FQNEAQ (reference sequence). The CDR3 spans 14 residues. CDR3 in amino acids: CASSLVGQGNEQYF. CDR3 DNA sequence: TGTGCCAGCAGCTTAGTTGGACAGGGGAACGAGCAGTACTTC. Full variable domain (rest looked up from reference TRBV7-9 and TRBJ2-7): DTGVSQNPRHKITKRGQNVTFRCDPISEHNRLYWYRQTLGQGPEFLTYFQNEAQLEKSRLLSDRFSAERPKGSFSTLEIQRTEQGDSAMYLCASSLVGQGNEQYFGPGTRLTVT.

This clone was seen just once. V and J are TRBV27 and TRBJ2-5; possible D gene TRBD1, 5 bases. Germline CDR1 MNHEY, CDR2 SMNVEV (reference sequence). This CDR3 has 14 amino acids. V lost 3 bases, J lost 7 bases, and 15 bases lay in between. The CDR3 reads CASSFGHRVGTQYF. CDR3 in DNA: TGTGCCAGCAGTTTCGGACACCGGGTTGGGACCCAGTACTTC.

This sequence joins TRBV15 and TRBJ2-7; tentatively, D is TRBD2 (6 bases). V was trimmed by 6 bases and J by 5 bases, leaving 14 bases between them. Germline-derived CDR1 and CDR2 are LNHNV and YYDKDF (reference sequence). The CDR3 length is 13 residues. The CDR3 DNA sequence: TGTGCCACCAGTGGGGTCTCGGGGGACGAGCAGTACTTC. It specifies CATSGVSGDEQYF.

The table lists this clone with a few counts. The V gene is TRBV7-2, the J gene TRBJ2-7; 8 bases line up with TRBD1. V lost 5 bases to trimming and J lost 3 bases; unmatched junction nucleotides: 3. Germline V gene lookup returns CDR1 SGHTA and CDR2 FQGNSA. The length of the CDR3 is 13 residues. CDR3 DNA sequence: TGTGCCAGCAGCCTAACAGGGGGCTACGAGCAGTACTTC. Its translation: CASSLTGGYEQYF. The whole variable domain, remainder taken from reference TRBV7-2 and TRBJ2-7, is GAGVSQSPSNKVTEKGKDVELRCDPISGHTALYWYRQSLGQGLEFLIYFQGNSAPDKSGLPSDRFSAERTGGSVSTLTIQRTQQEDSAVYLCASSLTGGYEQYFGPGTRLTVT.

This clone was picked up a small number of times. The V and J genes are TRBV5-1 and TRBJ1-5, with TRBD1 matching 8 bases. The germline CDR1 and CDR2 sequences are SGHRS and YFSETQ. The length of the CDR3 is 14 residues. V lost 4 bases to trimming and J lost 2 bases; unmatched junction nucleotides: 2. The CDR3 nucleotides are TGCGCCAGCAGCCGGACAGGGCGCAATCAGCCCCAGCATTTT. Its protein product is CASSRTGRNQPQHF.

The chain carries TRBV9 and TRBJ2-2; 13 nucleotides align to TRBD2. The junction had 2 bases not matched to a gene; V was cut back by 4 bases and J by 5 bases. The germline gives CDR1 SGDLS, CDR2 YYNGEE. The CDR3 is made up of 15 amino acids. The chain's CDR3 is CASSPGLAGTGELFF. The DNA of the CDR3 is TGTGCCAGCAGCCCGGGACTAGCGGGGACCGGGGAGCTGTTTTTT.

The CDR3 DNA reads as TGTGCCAGTTCTCTGGCTGGGCCGACGCTGATTTACGAGCAGTACTTC. Residues: CASSLAGPTLIYEQYF. The genes are TRBV19 and TRBJ2-7; D gene unclear. The CDR3 is made up of 16 amino acids. V lost 8 bases to trimming and J lost 4 bases, with 24 bases between them. The V gene's germline CDR1 is LNHDA and CDR2 SQIVND (reference sequence).

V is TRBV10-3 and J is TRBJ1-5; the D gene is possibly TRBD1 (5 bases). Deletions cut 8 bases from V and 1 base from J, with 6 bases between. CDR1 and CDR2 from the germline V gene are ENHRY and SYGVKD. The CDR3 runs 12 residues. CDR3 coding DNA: TGTGCCATCCAGGGAAGCAATCAGCCCCAGCATTTT. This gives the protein CAIQGSNQPQHF.